This record looks at one T cell receptor beta chain sequence and its context. Its specificity is unknown. This sample is drawn from a study of post-analysis software for immune sequencing data. Study results and limitations: Under F measure analysis, samples from one preparation batch co-clustered strongly. Five or six TRBV segments (TRBV5-6, TRBV5-1 and TRBV20-1 among them) occurred more frequently in patients than in controls.

Every TCR beta cDNA library bore unique molecular identifiers. TCRdb re-derived calls from the PCR reads in MiXCR, one entry per CDR3 protein. The sample yields under 200,000 distinct CDR3 sequences, approximately 30% seen once. Germline CDR1 SGHKS, CDR2 YYEKEE (reference sequence). The V end was cut by 2 bases, the J end by 4 bases, with 33 bases between. The CDR3 has 21 residues. This rearrangement joins TRBV5-5 to TRBJ1-1, with D possibly being TRBD1 (5 bases). This receptor was taken from a girl younger than 18 with multiple sclerosis. The source material was blood. The CDR3 reads CASSFLGKVKTYRTGGTEAFF. For the CDR3, the DNA is TGTGCCAGCAGCTTTTTGGGAAAAGTAAAGACTTACAGGACCGGGGGCACTGAAGCTTTCTTT.